The next 8 T cell receptor beta chains were all read from a single sample in a study of blood T cell repertoires in COVID-19. Method: immunoSEQ multiplex PCR; TCRdb's copy keeps in-frame clones and lacks some. The table lists some 130,000 clones, about nine tenths of them singletons. Sequenced material: peripheral blood. These receptors were taken from a man aged 45-65 years with active COVID-19.

This chain joins TRBV19 and TRBJ2-1, with 7 bases lining up with TRBD2. This CDR3 comprises 15 residues. V was pared by 3 bases and J by 4 bases, with 6 bases of the junction left unmatched. The germline gives CDR1 LNHDA, CDR2 SQIVND (reference sequence). The CDR3 DNA reads TGTGCCAGTAGTATTGTTAGCGGGCCGTACAATGAGCAGTTCTTC. Protein: CASSIVSGPYNEQFF.

The sample holds one count of this clone. The V and J genes are TRBV19 and TRBJ1-3; D is possibly TRBD1 (5 bases). Trimming pared 9 bases from V and 0 bases from J, leaving 15 bases between. The germline gives CDR1 LNHDA, CDR2 SQIVND (reference sequence). The CDR3 contains 15 residues. DNA of the CDR3: TGTGCCAGCCGAAAAGGGGAAAACTCTGGAAACACCATATATTTT. Protein sequence: CASRKGENSGNTIYF.

The chain links TRBV6-6 to TRBJ2-7, with 12 bases identical to TRBD2. Germline V gene sequence: CDR1 MNHNY, CDR2 SVGAGI (reference sequence). The CDR3 is 20 residues long. Germline trimming cut 5 bases from V and 0 bases from J; bases unmatched to any gene: 17. CDR3 loop: CASSRYWRGLAGDNSYEQYV. Written as DNA, the CDR3 is TGTGCCAGCAGTCGATATTGGAGGGGACTAGCGGGTGACAACTCCTACGAGCAGTACGTC.

Written as DNA, the CDR3 is TGTGCCAGCAGCGGGGCAGCCACATACAATGAGCAGTTCTTC. It codes for CASSGAATYNEQFF. This chain joins TRBV7-8 and TRBJ2-1; tentative D call: TRBD1 (5 bases). CDR3 length equals 14 residues. V was clipped by 5 bases and J by 4 bases, with 12 bases between them. The V gene's germline CDR1 is SGHVS and CDR2 FQNEAQ.

The rearrangement joins TRBV2 to TRBJ1-3, with 7 bases identical to TRBD1. CDR1 and CDR2 (germline): SNHLY, FYNNEI. This CDR3 has 15 amino acids. With V trimmed by 7 bases and J by 0 bases, 6 bases remained unmatched. DNA for the CDR3: TGTGCCAGCATGCACAGGGGCATCTCTGGAAACACCATATATTTT. Translated, it gives CASMHRGISGNTIYF. Variable domain in full (rest from reference TRBV2 and TRBJ1-3): EPEVTQTPSHQVTQMGQEVILRCVPISNHLYFYWYRQILGQKVEFLVSFYNNEISEKSEIFDDQFSVERPDGSNFTLKIRSTKLEDSAMYFCASMHRGISGNTIYFGEGSWLTVV.

CDR3 nucleotide sequence: TGTGCCAGTAGTATGGGAGTAGGGGGAGGGGGTGAGCAGTTCTTC. It yields the protein CASSMGVGGGGEQFF. J is TRBJ2-1 and V is TRBV19; D possibly corresponds to TRBD2 (7 bases). Germline V gene sequence: CDR1 LNHDA, CDR2 SQIVND (reference sequence). Trimming removed 3 bases at V and 9 bases at J, with 18 bases between. This CDR3 comprises 15 residues.

The rearrangement joins TRBV5-4 to TRBJ2-7; D is possibly TRBD1 (8 bases). Germline V gene sequence: CDR1 SGHNT, CDR2 YYREEE (reference sequence). The CDR3 has 16 amino acids. The V end was cut by 2 bases, the J end by 0 bases, with 15 bases between. CDR3 nucleotide sequence: TGTGCCAGCAGCTTAGGACAGGGAGGGAGCTCCTACGAGCAGTACTTC. Its translation: CASSLGQGGSSYEQYF.

The rearrangement joins TRBV24-1 to TRBJ2-5; 12 positions match TRBD1. This CDR3 has 15 amino acids. The J segment lost 5 bases and the V segment lost 4 bases, leaving 4 bases of the junction unmatched. In germline, CDR1 is KGHDR, CDR2 SFDVKD. CDR3 in amino acids: CATSDRDRGRETQYF. The CDR3 bases are TGTGCCACCAGTGACAGGGACAGGGGGCGGGAGACCCAGTACTTC.